This TCR beta chain was sequenced during a study of T cell changes during pregnancy in multiple sclerosis. The CDR3 runs to 15 residues. Germline V lookup: CDR1 MNHNS, CDR2 SASEGT. Trimming shortened V by 2 bases and J by 0 bases, and 10 bases separated the two germline ends. TCRdb keeps only in-frame clones here, not all; method: immunoSEQ multiplex PCR. Of about 32,000 clones in the sample, about nine tenths are singletons; the top ten hold roughly 5.1%. This clone was picked up one time. The origin of this receptor is a female donor with multiple sclerosis, enrolled in a pregnancy study. The input for sequencing was CD8+ T cells from peripheral blood mononuclear cells, taken in the first trimester of pregnancy. This rearrangement joins TRBV6-1 to TRBJ1-1; maybe TRBD1 (5 bases). CDR3 coding DNA: TGTGCCAGCAGTGAACAGGAGGGGTTGAACACTGAAGCTTTCTTT. Its protein product is CASSEQEGLNTEAFF.